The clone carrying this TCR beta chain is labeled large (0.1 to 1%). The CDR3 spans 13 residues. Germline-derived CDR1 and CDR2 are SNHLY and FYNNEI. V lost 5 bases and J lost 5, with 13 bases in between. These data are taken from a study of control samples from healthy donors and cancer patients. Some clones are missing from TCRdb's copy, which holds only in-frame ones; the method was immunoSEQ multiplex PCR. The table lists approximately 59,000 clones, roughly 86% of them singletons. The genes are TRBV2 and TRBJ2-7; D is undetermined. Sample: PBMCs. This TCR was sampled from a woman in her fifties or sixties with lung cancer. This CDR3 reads CASSITEWDEQYF. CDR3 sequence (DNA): TGTGCCAGCAGTATAACAGAATGGGACGAGCAGTACTTC.